This T cell receptor (beta chain) was profiled in a study of T-cell memory formation after mild COVID-19. General study findings and limits: The appearance of some responding clones in pre-infection memory suggested that cross-reactive memory joined.

A word on this clonotype: No antigen is known for it.

With constant-segment primers, 5'RACE yielded cDNA libraries of TCR alpha and TCR beta that carried sample barcodes and UMIs. From the 5' RACE reads, TCRdb called clonotypes with MiXCR, one entry per CDR3 protein. The table lists 170,000 or so distinct CDR3 sequences, around 21% of them singletons. The CDR3 contains 15 residues. V lost 4 bases, J lost 5 bases, and 8 bases stayed unmatched. This sequence was found in an adult woman who had mild COVID-19 (a few samples of this study predate the infection). Cell type and time point are not known. The sample consisted of PBMCs or a T cell subset sorted from them (not recorded which). V usage is TRBV12-3 or TRBV12-4 and J usage is TRBJ1-1, with 9 bases matching TRBD1. CDR3 sequence reads: CASSSTGTGITEAFF. The CDR3 DNA reads TGTGCCAGCAGTTCCACCGGGACAGGGATTACTGAAGCTTTCTTT.